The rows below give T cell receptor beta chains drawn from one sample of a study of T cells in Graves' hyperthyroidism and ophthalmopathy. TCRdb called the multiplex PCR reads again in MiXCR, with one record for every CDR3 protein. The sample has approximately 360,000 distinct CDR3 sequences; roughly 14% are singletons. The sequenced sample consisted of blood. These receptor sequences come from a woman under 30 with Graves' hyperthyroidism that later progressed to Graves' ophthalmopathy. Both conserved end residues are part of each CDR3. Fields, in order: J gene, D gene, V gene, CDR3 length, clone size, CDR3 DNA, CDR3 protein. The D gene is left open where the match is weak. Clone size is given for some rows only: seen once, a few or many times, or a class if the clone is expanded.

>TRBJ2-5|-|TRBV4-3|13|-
TGCGCCAGCAGCCAAGATAGGCGGGGTTTACTTTACTTC
CASSQDRRGLLYF
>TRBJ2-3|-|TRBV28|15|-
TGTGCCAGCAGTTCCCAGGCAGGAAGGGCAGATACGCAGTATTTT
CASSSQAGRADTQYF
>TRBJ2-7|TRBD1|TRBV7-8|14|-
TGTGCCAGCAGCTCCCAGACAGGGGGCTACGAGCAGTACTTC
CASSSQTGGYEQYF
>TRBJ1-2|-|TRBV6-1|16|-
TGTGCCAGCAATGAAATCGGTGAGGGTTTCGACTATGGCTACACCTTC
CASNEIGEGFDYGYTF
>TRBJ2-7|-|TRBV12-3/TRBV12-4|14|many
TGTGCCAGCAGTTTTGCAGACTGGGAATACGAGCAGTACTTC
CASSFADWEYEQYF
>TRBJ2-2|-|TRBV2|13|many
TGTGCCTCCGGACAGAGGAACACCGGGGAGCTGTTTTTT
CASGQRNTGELFF
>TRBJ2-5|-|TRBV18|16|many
TGTGCCAGCTCACCACTAAGTGGAGCGGCACAAGAGACCCAGTACTTC
CASSPLSGAAQETQYF
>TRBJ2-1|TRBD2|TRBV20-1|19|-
TGCAGTGCCACCCCGGCAGTAGCGGGGGTTCCTAGCTCCTACAATGAGCAGTTCTTC
CSATPAVAGVPSSYNEQFF
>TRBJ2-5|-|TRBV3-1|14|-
TGTGCCAGCAGCCCTACACCGGTCCAAGAGACCCAGTACTTC
CASSPTPVQETQYF
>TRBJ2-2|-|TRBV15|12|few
TGTGCCACCAGCGTCAACACCGGGGAGCTGTTTTTT
CATSVNTGELFF
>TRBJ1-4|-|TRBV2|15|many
TGTGCCAGCAGTATCCAGGGGACGGCTAATGAAAAACTGTTTTTT
CASSIQGTANEKLFF
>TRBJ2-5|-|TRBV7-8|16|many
TGTGCCAGCAGCTTAGGAGAGGCCCGCACCCAAGAGACCCAGTACTTC
CASSLGEARTQETQYF
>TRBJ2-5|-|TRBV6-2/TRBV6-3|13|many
TGTGCCAGCACACCCCTCCCCTCGGCGACCCAGTACTTC
CASTPLPSATQYF
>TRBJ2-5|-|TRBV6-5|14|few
TGTGCCAGCAGTTACTCGGGCAACCAAGAGACCCAGTACTTC
CASSYSGNQETQYF
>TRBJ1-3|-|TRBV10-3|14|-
TGTGCCATCAGTCCCTCCCCCCCTGGAAACACCATATATTTT
CAISPSPPGNTIYF
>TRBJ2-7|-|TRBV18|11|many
TGTGCCAGCTCGCGAGTTTACGAGCAGTACTTC
CASSRVYEQYF
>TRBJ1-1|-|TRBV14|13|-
TGTACCAGCAGCCAAGTTCAGAGCACTGAAGCTTTCTTT
CTSSQVQSTEAFF
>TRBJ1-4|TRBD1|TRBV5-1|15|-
TGCGCCAGCAGAATTACCGGGACAGGGAATGAAAAACTGTTTTTT
CASRITGTGNEKLFF
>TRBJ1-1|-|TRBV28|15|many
TGTGCCAGCAGCTCCGGTGGGAGTCAGAACACTGAAGCTTTCTTT
CASSSGGSQNTEAFF
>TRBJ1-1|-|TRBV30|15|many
TGTGCCTGGAGACCCCTGGACGGACTGAACACTGAAGCTTTCTTT
CAWRPLDGLNTEAFF
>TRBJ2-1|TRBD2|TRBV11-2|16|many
TGTGCCAGCAGCTTATATGGGACTAGCGGGTCCTATGAGCAGTTCTTC
CASSLYGTSGSYEQFF
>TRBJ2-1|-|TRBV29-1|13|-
TGCAGCGTCGATATAAGCTCCCACAATGAGCAGTTCTTC
CSVDISSHNEQFF
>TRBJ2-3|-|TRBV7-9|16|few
TGTGCCAGCAGCTTAAAAACGCTTGAGATACCAGATACGCAGTATTTT
CASSLKTLEIPDTQYF
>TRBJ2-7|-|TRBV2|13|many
TGTGCCAGCAGTGTACCGACTACCTACGAGCAGTACTTC
CASSVPTTYEQYF
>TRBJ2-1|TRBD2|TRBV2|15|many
TGTGCCAGCAGGATCGGACTAGCGTTGGACAATGAGCAGTTCTTC
CASRIGLALDNEQFF
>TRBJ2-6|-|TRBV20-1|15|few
TGCAGTGCTAGAGATCCAGGGTTAGGGGCCAACGTCCTGACTTTC
CSARDPGLGANVLTF
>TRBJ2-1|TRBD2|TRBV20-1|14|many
TGCAGTGCTAGCCCTAGCGGGAGAGGTAATGAGCAGTTCTTC
CSASPSGRGNEQFF
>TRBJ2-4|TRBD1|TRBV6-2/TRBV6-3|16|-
TGTGCCAGCAGCCTAACAGGGGGGATAGCCAAAAACATTCAGTACTTC
CASSLTGGIAKNIQYF
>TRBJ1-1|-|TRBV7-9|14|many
TGTGCCAGCAGTTTAGAGGGGGGGGGCACTGAAGCTTTCTTT
CASSLEGGGTEAFF
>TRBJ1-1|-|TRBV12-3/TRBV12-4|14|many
TGTGCCAGCAGTTTAGTAGGCCGGAACACTGAAGCTTTCTTT
CASSLVGRNTEAFF
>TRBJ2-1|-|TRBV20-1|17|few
TGCAGTGCTAGAGATTCTGCGGCTCGCAGCTCCTACAATGAGCAGTTCTTC
CSARDSAARSSYNEQFF
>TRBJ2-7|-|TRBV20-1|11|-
TGCAGTGCAAGGGACTCGCACGAGCAGTACTTC
CSARDSHEQYF
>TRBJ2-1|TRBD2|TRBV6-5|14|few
TGTGCCAGCAGTTACGGCGGGAGGAGCGATGAGCAGTTCTTC
CASSYGGRSDEQFF
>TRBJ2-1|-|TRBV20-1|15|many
TGCAGTGCTGATCGGGGCGGACGCTCCTACAATGAGCAGTTCTTC
CSADRGGRSYNEQFF
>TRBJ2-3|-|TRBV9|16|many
TGTGCCAGCAGCCCCCGACAGGGAGGAGAAACGGATACGCAGTATTTT
CASSPRQGGETDTQYF
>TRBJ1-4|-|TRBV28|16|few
TGTGCCAGCAGTCCCTCCTTATTAACAACTAATGAAAAACTGTTTTTT
CASSPSLLTTNEKLFF
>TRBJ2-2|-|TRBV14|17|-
TGTGCCAGCAGCCAACCCTACTACAGCTCGAACACCGGGGAGCTGTTTTTT
CASSQPYYSSNTGELFF
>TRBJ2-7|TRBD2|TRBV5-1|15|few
TGCGCCAGCAGATATAGCGGGAGTTACTCCTACGAGCAGTACTTC
CASRYSGSYSYEQYF
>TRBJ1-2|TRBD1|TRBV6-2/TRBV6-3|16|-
TGTGCCAGCAGTTTTTTTCTCGGGACAGTTAACTATGGCTACACCTTC
CASSFFLGTVNYGYTF
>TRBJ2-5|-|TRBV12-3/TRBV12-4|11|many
TGTGCCACCCAAACCGGCGAGACCCAGTACTTC
CATQTGETQYF
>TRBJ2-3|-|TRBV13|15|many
TGTGCCAGCAGCACCCGGTCGTTCAGGGGAGATACGCAGTATTTT
CASSTRSFRGDTQYF
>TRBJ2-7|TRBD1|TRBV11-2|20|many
TGTGCCAGCAGCTTAACGATCGGTGGACAGGGGGCAACCACAACCTACGAGCAGTACTTC
CASSLTIGGQGATTTYEQYF
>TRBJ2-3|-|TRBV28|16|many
TGTGCCAGCAGTCACCAGAGGTTAGAAGGAACAGATACGCAGTATTTT
CASSHQRLEGTDTQYF
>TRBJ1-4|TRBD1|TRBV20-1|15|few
TGCAGTGCTAGAGACACTGGGACAGGGGGTGAAAAACTGTTTTTT
CSARDTGTGGEKLFF
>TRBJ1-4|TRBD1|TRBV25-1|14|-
TGTGCCAGCCGCCAGACAGGGGGAAAGGAAAAACTGTTTTTT
CASRQTGGKEKLFF
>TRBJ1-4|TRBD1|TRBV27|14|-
TGTGCCAGCAGTCCCGGGACAGGGGCGGAAAAACTGTTTTTT
CASSPGTGAEKLFF
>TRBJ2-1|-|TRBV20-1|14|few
TGCAGTGCTAGAGTCTACGACAGTTCCCATGAGCAGTTCTTC
CSARVYDSSHEQFF
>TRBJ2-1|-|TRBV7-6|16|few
TGTGCCAGCAGCCTCCCACCGACGGGCCCAACGGGTGAGCAGTTCTTC
CASSLPPTGPTGEQFF
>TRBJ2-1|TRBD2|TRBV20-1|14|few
TGCAGTGCTGGGACTAGCGGGTTCTACAATGAGCAGTTCTTC
CSAGTSGFYNEQFF
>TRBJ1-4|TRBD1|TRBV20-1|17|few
TGCAGTGCTCGGGCCTCCGGGACAGGGGATCCATTTGAAAAACTGTTTTTT
CSARASGTGDPFEKLFF
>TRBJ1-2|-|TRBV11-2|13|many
TGTGCCAGCAGCATCCGGGACACCTATGGCTACACCTTC
CASSIRDTYGYTF
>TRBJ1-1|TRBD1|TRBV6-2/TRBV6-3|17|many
TGTGCCAGCAGTTACGGAGCTGGGACAGTAAGGAACACTGAAGCTTTCTTT
CASSYGAGTVRNTEAFF
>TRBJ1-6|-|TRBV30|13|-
TGTGCCTGGAGTGAACAGGTGAATTCACCCCTCCACTTT
CAWSEQVNSPLHF
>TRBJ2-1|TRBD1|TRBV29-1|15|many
TGCAGCCTAGAGGGGGGGACAGGGGGGGTCAATGAGCAGTTCTTC
CSLEGGTGGVNEQFF
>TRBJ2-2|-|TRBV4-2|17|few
TGTGCCAGCAGCCAAGATTGGGCCCAAGGGAGGACCGGGGAGCTGTTTTTT
CASSQDWAQGRTGELFF
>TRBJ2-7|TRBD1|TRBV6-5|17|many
TGTGCCAGCAGTTACACCGTCTTCCGACAGGGAAGTAACGAGCAGTACTTC
CASSYTVFRQGSNEQYF
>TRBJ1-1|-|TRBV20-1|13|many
TGCAGTGCTAGAGATTACGGAAACACTGAAGCTTTCTTT
CSARDYGNTEAFF
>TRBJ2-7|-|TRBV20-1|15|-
TGCAGTGCTAGAGGGTCGGGGCCGGACTCCTACGAGCAGTACTTC
CSARGSGPDSYEQYF
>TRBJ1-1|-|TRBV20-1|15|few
TGCAGTGCTAGAGATCTGGAGGGGATGGACACTGAAGCTTTCTTT
CSARDLEGMDTEAFF